The 3 T cell receptor beta chains presented below share a single source sample, sequenced in a study of cytomegalovirus exposure and HLA in healthy donors. Primers: 60 Vbeta forward and 13 Jbeta reverse. Method: immunoSEQ multiplex PCR; TCRdb's copy keeps in-frame clones and lacks some. The sample holds some 170,000 clones, roughly four fifths seen once. Material for sequencing was PBMCs. The origin of the receptors is a man aged 50 or older in good health and CMV-seropositive.

V gene TRBV15 combines with J gene TRBJ2-3; D gene ambiguous. The germline CDR1 and CDR2 sequences are LNHNV and YYDKDF (reference sequence). The CDR3 has 16 amino acids. The V end lost 3 bases, the J end lost 0 bases, and 13 bases lay between the germline ends. The CDR3 DNA sequence: TGTGCCACCAGCAGGACTCTTGGCCCCAGCACAGATACGCAGTATTTT. The encoded protein is CATSRTLGPSTDTQYF.

The chain recombines TRBV4-1 with TRBJ2-5, with D possibly TRBD1 on 6 matching bases. Deletions cut 2 bases from V and 0 bases from J, with 19 bases between. Germline V gene sequence: CDR1 MGHRA, CDR2 YSYEKL. The length of the CDR3 is 18 residues. CDR3 protein: CASSQPGTKYRNQETQYF. In nucleotides, the CDR3 is TGCGCCAGCAGCCAACCCGGGACAAAGTATCGCAACCAAGAGACCCAGTACTTC.

The rearrangement joins TRBV7-6 to TRBJ2-7; 8 bases line up with TRBD1. This CDR3 comprises 14 residues. The V gene end was trimmed by 3 bases and the J gene end by 3 bases; junction bases not matched to a gene: 4. Germline V CDR1 and CDR2: SGHVS, FNYEAQ. Here the CDR3 DNA reads TGTGCCAGCAGCTTGAACACAGGGGGCTACGAGCAGTACTTC. It translates to CASSLNTGGYEQYF. Drawing the rest from reference TRBV7-6 and TRBJ2-7, the complete variable domain is GAGVSQSPRYKVTKRGQDVALRCDPISGHVSLYWYRQALGQGPEFLTYFNYEAQQDKSGLPNDRFSAERPEGSISTLTIQRTEQRDSAMYRCASSLNTGGYEQYFGPGTRLTVT.